The present T cell receptor beta chain was sequenced within a study of shared clonotypes between healthy human individuals. In its sample, this clone was seen once. The antigen is not known. CDR1 and CDR2 (germline): MDHEN, SYDVKM. The CDR3 consists of 14 residues. V was shortened by 3 bases and J by 2 bases, with 11 bases between the two germline ends. Terminally differentiated effector memory CD45RA+ cells were excluded from the naive CD8 cells, which were CD45RO-negative and positively selected for CCR7. Sequencing was performed with immunoSEQ multiplex PCR; in TCRdb, only in-frame clones are kept and a portion is missing. Here the sample spans roughly 2,000,000 clones, 90% to 95% being singletons. Study-wide points: The sampled material consisted only of blood, and tissue repertoires are likely to differ.

This sequence was found in a man aged 18 to 29 in good health. Some clones in this sample may be carry-over from other donors' samples. Sequences were obtained from naive CD8+ T cells from PBMCs. The chain has TRBV28 and TRBJ2-7, with D perhaps matching TRBD2 (5 bases). CDR3 nucleotide sequence: TGTGCCAGCAGTTTCTTACGGGAAACCTACGAGCAGTACTTC. Protein sequence: CASSFLRETYEQYF. The full variable domain, its missing parts supplied by reference TRBV28 and TRBJ2-7, is DVKVTQSSRYLVKRTGEKVFLECVQDMDHENMFWYRQDPGLGLRLIYFSYDVKMKEKGDIPEGYSVSREKKERFSLILESASTNQTSMYLCASSFLRETYEQYFGPGTRLTVT.